What follows are 4 T cell receptor beta chains derived from one specimen sequenced in a study of cytomegalovirus exposure and HLA in healthy donors. Researchers ran the PCR with 60 Vbeta and 13 Jbeta primers. The assay was immunoSEQ multiplex PCR, and TCRdb's table has in-frame clones only and misses some. The profile shows 100,000 to 150,000 clones, about 75% of them singletons. The specimen sequenced was PBMCs. The receptor set was obtained from a man aged 55 to 70 in good health and CMV-seropositive.

CDR3 protein: CASSHVRDTTYEQYF. The CDR3 nucleotides are TGCGCCAGCAGCCACGTCCGGGACACCACCTACGAGCAGTACTTC. The J gene is TRBJ2-5, the V gene TRBV4-1; D is possibly TRBD1 (6 bases). The assigned J gene may be wrong: the sequence end matches TRBJ2-7 better. Germline lookup yields CDR1 MGHRA and CDR2 YSYEKL. This CDR3 spans 15 amino acids.

The rearrangement uses TRBV5-6 and TRBJ1-1; TRBD1 is a possible D gene (5 bases). Germline V lookup: CDR1 SGHDT, CDR2 YYEEEE. V was clipped by 0 bases and J by 11 bases, with 11 bases between them. The CDR3 totals 12 residues. CDR3 sequence: CASSLAGRAAFF. In DNA form, the CDR3 reads TGTGCCAGCAGCTTGGCGGGCAGGGCGGCTTTCTTT.

This chain connects TRBV5-1 to TRBJ2-5; D is ambiguous. Trimming pared 0 bases from V and 4 bases from J, leaving 7 bases between. Germline loops: CDR1 SGHRS, CDR2 YFSETQ. The CDR3 totals 13 residues. The CDR3 region is CASSLGRRETQYF. In DNA form, the CDR3 reads TGCGCCAGCAGCTTGGGACGGAGAGAGACCCAGTACTTC.

The chain uses TRBV6-1 and TRBJ2-5; D possibly corresponds to TRBD1 (6 bases). Germline CDR1 reads MNHNS; CDR2 reads SASEGT. The CDR3 runs to 14 residues. V shed 1 base and J shed 4 bases, with 10 bases lying between them. The CDR3, as DNA: TGTGCCAGCAGTGAAGTGGTAGGGGGAGAGACCCAGTACTTC. The encoded protein is CASSEVVGGETQYF.